The T cell receptor beta chain under discussion was sequenced for a study of graft-versus-host responses after intestinal transplantation. Study-level background: Among the recipients, all got anti-thymocyte globulin induction and then tacrolimus and steroids for approximately 3 years.

Of note for this clone: The antigen is unknown.

Overall study results and limits: Within the allografts of patients who had graft-donor T cell macrochimerism, graft-versus-host to host-versus-graft clonal ratios were high. Detected in recipient marrow were GvH clones, some of which were first observed in ileum or blood.

Here immunoSEQ multiplex PCR was the method, and the copy in TCRdb shows in-frame clones only, minus some. The sample lists 85,000 to 100,000 clones, about 92% seen once, with roughly 2% in the top ten. Trimming cost V 3 bases and J 4 bases, with 15 bases left between them. Looked up from germline, CDR1 is MNHNY and CDR2 is SVGAGI (reference sequence). The CDR3 length is 16 residues. The receptor was derived from a human donor who received an intestinal transplant. J is TRBJ1-4 and V is TRBV6-6; maybe TRBD1 (6 bases). Sequenced material: unstimulated CD8+ T cells sorted from spleen or lymph node cells, taken before intestinal transplant. This CDR3 is CASSYLGASINEKLFF. For the CDR3, the DNA is TGTGCCAGCAGTTATTTGGGGGCGAGTATTAATGAAAAACTGTTTTTT.